This T cell receptor (beta chain) emerged from a study of blood T cell repertoires in COVID-19. Profiled with immunoSEQ multiplex PCR; TCRdb holds only in-frame clones, not every one. The repertoire holds roughly 260,000 clones, with approximately 92% as singletons. The source material was peripheral blood. The receptor comes from a person in their late teens or twenties with COVID-19, enrolled during active disease.

The CDR3 is CASSFGTGGNEQFF. The CDR3 DNA is TGTGCCAGCAGCTTCGGGACAGGGGGCAATGAGCAGTTCTTC. The rearrangement uses TRBV5-4 and TRBJ2-1, with 11 bases fitting TRBD1. Germline V CDR1 and CDR2: SGHNT, YYREEE (reference sequence). The CDR3 contains 14 residues. The V segment lost 2 bases and the J segment 6 bases; nucleotides outside the gene matches: 1.